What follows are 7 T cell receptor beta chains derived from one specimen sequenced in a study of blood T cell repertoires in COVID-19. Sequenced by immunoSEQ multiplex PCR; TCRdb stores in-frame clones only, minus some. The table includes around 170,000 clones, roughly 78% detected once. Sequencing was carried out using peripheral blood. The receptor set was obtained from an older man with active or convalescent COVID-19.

The CDR3 loop is CASRRDSNSPLHF. CDR3 nucleotide sequence: TGCGCCAGCCGCCGGGACAGCAATTCACCCCTCCACTTT. This chain joins TRBV5-1 and TRBJ1-6; 7 nucleotides agree with TRBD1. The germline V gene encodes CDR1 SGHRS and CDR2 YFSETQ. The J segment lost 7 bases and the V segment lost 7 bases, leaving 5 bases of the junction unmatched. The CDR3 contains 13 residues.

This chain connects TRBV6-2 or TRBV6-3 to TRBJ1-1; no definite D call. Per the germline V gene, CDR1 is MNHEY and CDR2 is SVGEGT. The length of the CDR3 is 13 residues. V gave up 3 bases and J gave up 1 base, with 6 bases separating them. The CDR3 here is CASSYFGNTEAFF. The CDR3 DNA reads TGTGCCAGCAGTTATTTCGGGAACACTGAAGCTTTCTTT.

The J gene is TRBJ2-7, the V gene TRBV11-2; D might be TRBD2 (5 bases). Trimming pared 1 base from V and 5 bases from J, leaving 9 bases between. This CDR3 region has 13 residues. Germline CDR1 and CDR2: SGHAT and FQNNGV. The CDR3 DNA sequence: TGTGCCAGCAGCTTAGTAGAGGGTAACGAGCAGTACTTC. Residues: CASSLVEGNEQYF.

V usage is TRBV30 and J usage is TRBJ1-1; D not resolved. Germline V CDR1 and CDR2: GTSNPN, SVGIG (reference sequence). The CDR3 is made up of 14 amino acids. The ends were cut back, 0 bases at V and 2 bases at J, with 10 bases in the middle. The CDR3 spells CAWSVIGSNTEAFF. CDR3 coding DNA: TGTGCCTGGAGTGTGATAGGGAGCAACACTGAAGCTTTCTTT.

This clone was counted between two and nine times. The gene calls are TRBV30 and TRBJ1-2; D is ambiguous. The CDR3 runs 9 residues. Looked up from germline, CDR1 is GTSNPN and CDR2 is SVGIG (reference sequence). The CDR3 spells CGCDYGYTF. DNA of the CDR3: TGTGGGTGCGACTATGGCTACACCTTC.

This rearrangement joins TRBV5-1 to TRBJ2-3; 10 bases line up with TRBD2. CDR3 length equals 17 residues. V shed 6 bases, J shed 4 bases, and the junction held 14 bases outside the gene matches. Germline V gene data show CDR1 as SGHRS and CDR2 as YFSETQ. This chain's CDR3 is CASTQAPLAGAADTQYF. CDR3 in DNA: TGCGCCAGCACCCAGGCTCCTCTAGCGGGAGCCGCAGATACGCAGTATTTT.

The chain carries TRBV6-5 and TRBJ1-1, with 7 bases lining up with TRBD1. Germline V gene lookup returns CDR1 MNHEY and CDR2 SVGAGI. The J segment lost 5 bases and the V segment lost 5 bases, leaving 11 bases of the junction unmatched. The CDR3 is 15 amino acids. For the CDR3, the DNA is TGTGCCAGCAGTCCCAGGACAGGTCGCGGGACTGAAGCTTTCTTT. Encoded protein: CASSPRTGRGTEAFF.